These 12 T cell receptor beta chains came from one sample sequenced in a study of blood T cells in healthy people across ages. Sample-barcoded 5' priming and a J-beta primer mix drove a second PCR of 7 to 11 cycles. TCRdb reprocessed the 5' RACE reads with MiXCR, giving one entry per CDR3 protein. Altogether hundreds of thousands of distinct CDR3 sequences are present, 29% being singletons, with the ten largest covering 15% to 20%. The specimen sequenced was blood. These receptors were obtained from an elderly woman in good health.

The V and J genes are TRBV25-1 and TRBJ2-2; 7 positions agree with TRBD1. The length of the CDR3 is 13 residues. CDR1 MGHDK and CDR2 SYGVNS come from the germline V gene. V shed 8 bases and J 3 bases; nucleotides not matched to a gene: 3. The CDR3 sequence: CASGDRYTGELFF. CDR3 in DNA: TGTGCCAGCGGGGACAGATACACCGGGGAGCTGTTTTTT.

This chain joins TRBV2 and TRBJ1-1, with TRBD1 as a possible D gene (6 bases). Germline-derived CDR1 and CDR2 are SNHLY and FYNNEI. This CDR3 comprises 15 residues. V was cut by 6 bases and J by 2 bases, with 16 bases left in between. In DNA, the CDR3 is TGTGCCAGCAGAGCGACGCCGGACAGTAACACTGAAGCTTTCTTT. This sequence encodes CASRATPDSNTEAFF.

This clonotype was found many times. J is TRBJ2-3 and V is TRBV29-1; 13 bases line up with TRBD2. The CDR3 runs 14 residues. Unmatched junction bases numbered 4, after V lost 5 bases and J lost 5 bases. In germline, CDR1 is SQVTM, CDR2 ANQGSEA. The CDR3: CSVSTSGGGDTQYF. For the CDR3, the DNA is TGCAGCGTTAGTACTAGCGGGGGGGGAGATACGCAGTATTTT.

This clonotype was picked up a small number of times. The chain has TRBV6-5 and TRBJ1-4; D is unclear. In germline, CDR1 is MNHEY, CDR2 SVGAGI. There are 18 residues in the CDR3. Trimming pared 0 bases from V and 0 bases from J, leaving 14 bases between. The CDR3 region is CASSYSIPGVATNEKLFF. CDR3 nucleotide sequence: TGTGCCAGCAGTTACTCGATTCCGGGAGTGGCAACTAATGAAAAACTGTTTTTT.

This clonotype showed up just a few times. This chain's CDR3 is CASSYGGSYSNQPQHF. CDR3 DNA: TGTGCCAGCAGCTATGGGGGGAGTTATAGCAATCAGCCCCAGCATTTT. This rearrangement joins TRBV7-2 to TRBJ1-5; maybe TRBD1 (5 bases). Germline lookup yields CDR1 SGHTA and CDR2 FQGNSA. V was cut by 4 bases and J by 0 bases, with 13 bases left in between. The CDR3 is made up of 16 amino acids. Together with reference TRBV7-2 and TRBJ1-5, the CDR3 gives the full variable domain: GAGVSQSPSNKVTEKGKDVELRCDPISGHTALYWYRQSLGQGLEFLIYFQGNSAPDKSGLPSDRFSAERTGGSVSTLTIQRTQQEDSAVYLCASSYGGSYSNQPQHFGDGTRLSIL.

The gene calls are TRBV11-2 and TRBJ2-7; TRBD1 is a possible D gene (6 bases). V lost 4 bases to trimming and J lost 10 bases, with 11 bases between them. Per the germline V gene, CDR1 is SGHAT and CDR2 is FQNNGV. This CDR3 contains 11 residues. The CDR3 reads CASSSPGAQYF. The CDR3 nucleotides read TGTGCCAGCAGCTCTCCAGGGGCCCAGTACTTC. Drawing the rest from reference TRBV11-2 and TRBJ2-7, the complete variable domain is EAGVAQSPRYKIIEKRQSVAFWCNPISGHATLYWYQQILGQGPKLLIQFQNNGVVDDSQLPKDRFSAERLKGVDSTLKIQPAKLEDSAVYLCASSSPGAQYFGPGTRLTVT.

This clonotype came up many times. The chain uses TRBV20-1 and TRBJ2-3; D may be TRBD2 (7 bases). This CDR3 comprises 17 residues. Trimming took 6 bases from V and 3 from J, leaving 25 bases between them. The germline CDR1 and CDR2 sequences are DFQATT and SNEGSKA (reference sequence). This CDR3 reads CSAKTLLGGGRTDTQYF. As DNA, the CDR3 is TGCAGTGCAAAGACCCTTCTAGGGGGGGGAAGAACAGATACGCAGTATTTT.

This clonotype has ten or more counts. This chain connects TRBV15 to TRBJ2-5; maybe TRBD1 (7 bases). The germline V gene encodes CDR1 LNHNV and CDR2 YYDKDF (reference sequence). Between the trimmed V and J ends, which lost 1 base and 4 bases, there was a span of 10 bases. There are 14 residues in the CDR3. DNA of the CDR3: TGTGCCACCAGCAGAGCGCAGGGGGGAGAGACCCAGTACTTC. Translating gives CATSRAQGGETQYF.

This clonotype was counted many times. The chain is built from TRBV7-7 and TRBJ2-5, with 7 bases matching TRBD1. CDR3 length equals 14 residues. Germline CDR1 is SSHAT and CDR2 is FNYEAQ (reference sequence). The CDR3 here is CASSTGPIQETQYF. CDR3 in DNA: TGTGCTAGCTCGACAGGGCCCATCCAAGAGACCCAGTACTTC.

In its sample, this clonotype was seen many times. This chain joins TRBV28 and TRBJ2-7; TRBD1 aligns across 7 bases. The CDR3 totals 14 residues. Germline loops: CDR1 MDHEN, CDR2 SYDVKM. The trim removed 2 bases at V and 3 bases at J, leaving 4 bases unmatched. This chain's CDR3 is CASSLGTDLYEQYF. The CDR3 region has the DNA TGTGCCAGCAGTTTAGGGACAGACCTCTACGAGCAGTACTTC.

At least ten counts were recorded for this clonotype. V and J are TRBV19 and TRBJ1-2, with D perhaps TRBD1 (5 bases). Per germline, CDR1 LNHDA and CDR2 SQIVND (reference sequence). Trimming shortened V by 8 bases and J by 7 bases, and 23 bases separated the two germline ends. This CDR3 contains 15 residues. The CDR3 sequence: CASHLPDGGESGYTF. The DNA for the CDR3 is TGTGCCAGTCACCTCCCCGATGGGGGTGAAAGTGGCTACACCTTC.

This clonotype has more than one count but fewer than ten. The gene calls are TRBV7-2 and TRBJ2-2; D possibly corresponds to TRBD1 (6 bases). V lost 6 bases and J 7 bases, leaving 18 bases between the germline ends. Germline CDR1 reads SGHTA; CDR2 reads FQGNSA. This CDR3 is built from 15 residues. For the CDR3, the DNA is TGTGCCAGCAGGCACATCAGGGGTTTCGGCGGGGAGCTGTTTTTT. It translates to CASRHIRGFGGELFF.